Listed below are T cell receptor beta chains from one sample, sequenced in a study of blood T cell repertoires in COVID-19. Clones were sequenced by immunoSEQ multiplex PCR, and TCRdb holds only the in-frame ones, with some missing. The table includes about 210,000 clones, approximately 84% detected once. The sequenced material came from peripheral blood. These receptors originate from a woman aged 45-65 years with active or convalescent COVID-19. CDR3s include the opening cysteine and the closing phenylalanine or tryptophan. The D gene is left open where the match is weak. Clone sizes are given selectively: once, few, many, or a class where the clone is expanded.

clone_size	d_call	v_call	j_call	cdr3_aa	cdr3_nt
NA	NA	TRBV18	TRBJ2-3	CASSLTSTDTQYF	TGTGCCAGCTCACTCACTAGCACAGATACGCAGTATTTT
NA	NA	TRBV19	TRBJ1-3	CASTGAGNTIYF	TGTGCCAGTACTGGGGCCGGAAACACCATATATTTT
NA	TRBD2	TRBV3-1/TRBV3-2	TRBJ2-1	CASRQTGTSPTGEQFF	TGTGCCAGCAGACAAACCGGGACTAGTCCCACGGGTGAGCAGTTCTTC
NA	TRBD2	TRBV29-1	TRBJ2-5	CSVYSGVVQETQYF	TGCAGCGTTTATAGCGGGGTCGTCCAAGAGACCCAGTACTTC
NA	NA	TRBV20-1	TRBJ1-2	CSASNRERDGYTF	TGCAGTGCTAGTAACAGGGAGAGGGACGGCTACACCTTC
NA	NA	TRBV2	TRBJ1-1	CASSVSQGNTEAFF	TGTGCCAGCAGTGTTTCCCAGGGGAACACTGAAGCTTTCTTT
NA	NA	TRBV5-1	TRBJ1-4	CASSLNGGEGEKLFF	TGCGCCAGCAGCTTGAACGGCGGAGAGGGTGAAAAACTGTTTTTT
NA	TRBD2	TRBV9	TRBJ2-4	CASSRLAGLAGGPGNIQYF	TGTGCCAGCTCCCGATTGGCCGGACTAGCGGGAGGGCCCGGAAACATTCAGTACTTC
NA	NA	TRBV27	TRBJ1-6	CASSAYLDRILTNSPLHF	TGTGCCAGCAGTGCCTACCTCGACAGGATCCTTACAAATTCACCCCTCCACTTT
once	NA	TRBV6-4	TRBJ1-2	CASRPRQVRYGYTF	TGTGCCAGCAGGCCCCGACAGGTTCGCTATGGCTACACCTTC
NA	NA	TRBV7-9	TRBJ2-3	CASSLVPAGGILQYF	TGTGCCAGCAGCTTAGTCCCGGCAGGGGGGATCTTGCAGTATTTT
NA	NA	TRBV19	TRBJ2-5	CASSMYTSKETQYF	TGTGCCAGTAGTATGTACACCTCCAAAGAGACCCAGTACTTC
once	TRBD2	TRBV6-4	TRBJ2-3	CASSDSRGGATDTQYF	TGTGCCAGCAGTGACTCGCGCGGGGGGGCAACAGATACGCAGTATTTT
NA	NA	TRBV6-4	TRBJ2-1	CASSPGDYNEQFF	TGTGCCAGCAGTCCGGGGGATTACAATGAGCAGTTCTTC
once	NA	TRBV2	TRBJ1-5	CASSEGTRNQPQHF	TGTGCCAGCAGTGAAGGGACACGAAATCAGCCCCAGCATTTT
NA	TRBD2	TRBV6-5	TRBJ2-4	CASRTSGGALNIQYF	TGTGCCAGCAGGACTAGCGGGGGGGCCTTAAACATTCAGTACTTC
NA	NA	TRBV4-1	TRBJ1-5	CASSQEGGGNNQPQHF	TGCGCCAGCAGCCAAGAGGGAGGAGGGAACAATCAGCCCCAGCATTTT
NA	NA	TRBV18	TRBJ1-5	CASSPQPVTVNQPQHF	TGTGCCAGCTCACCACAACCCGTGACAGTCAATCAGCCCCAGCATTTT
NA	NA	TRBV9	TRBJ2-1	CASSGRTINNEQFF	TGTGCCAGCAGCGGCCGGACTATAAACAATGAGCAGTTCTTC
NA	TRBD1	TRBV9	TRBJ2-3	CASSSRQGGTDTQYF	TGTGCCAGCAGCTCCCGACAGGGTGGCACAGATACGCAGTATTTT
NA	NA	TRBV28	TRBJ1-2	CAARGGRVNGYTF	TGTGCCGCACGGGGGGGGCGCGTTAATGGCTACACCTTC
NA	NA	TRBV3-1/TRBV3-2	TRBJ2-5	CASSQAPTRIPQETQYF	TGTGCCAGCAGCCAAGCCCCAACTAGGATCCCCCAAGAGACCCAGTACTTC
NA	TRBD1	TRBV5-1	TRBJ2-3	CASSYGQGTDTQYF	TGCGCCAGCAGCTATGGACAGGGTACAGATACGCAGTATTTT
NA	NA	TRBV5-1	TRBJ1-2	CASSSRVNYGYTF	TGCGCCAGCAGCTCACGGGTGAACTATGGCTACACCTTC
NA	NA	TRBV2	TRBJ1-5	CASSRQGNGQPQHF	TGTGCCAGCAGCCGGCAGGGGAACGGCCAGCCCCAGCATTTT
once	TRBD2	TRBV28	TRBJ2-5	CASSSVRGGLSETQYF	TGTGCCAGCAGTTCAGTACGCGGGGGGCTTTCAGAGACCCAGTACTTC
NA	NA	TRBV28	TRBJ1-5	CASTQVMQPQHF	TGTGCCAGCACACAGGTGATGCAGCCCCAGCATTTT
NA	NA	TRBV2	TRBJ1-3	CASNYGSGNTIYF	TGTGCCAGCAACTACGGCTCTGGAAACACCATATATTTT
NA	TRBD2	TRBV10-1	TRBJ2-1	CASSGGGSTGNEQFF	TGCGCCAGCAGTGGGGGCGGGAGTACGGGCAATGAGCAGTTCTTC
NA	NA	TRBV5-5	TRBJ2-3	CASSLGSVGGADTQYF	TGTGCCAGCAGCTTGGGGTCGGTCGGAGGGGCAGATACGCAGTATTTT
NA	NA	TRBV14	TRBJ1-1	CASSQQQSNTEAFF	TGTGCCAGCAGCCAACAACAGTCGAACACTGAAGCTTTCTTT
NA	NA	TRBV27	TRBJ2-2	CASRTFAGLDTGELFF	TGTGCCAGCAGAACATTTGCGGGGTTGGACACCGGGGAGCTGTTTTTT